The 10 T cell receptor beta chains below all came from one sample that was sequenced in a study of T cell responses to AZD1222 COVID-19 vaccine. Only in-frame clones appear in the TCRdb table, and some are missing; sequencing was by immunoSEQ multiplex PCR. The sample consists of under 150,000 clones, approximately 85% of them appearing once. The sample was peripheral blood, taken on day 0 of MenACWY control vaccination. The receptors were sampled from an adult in good health.

The chain employs TRBV7-2 and TRBJ2-5; D tentatively reads TRBD1 or TRBD2 (6 bases each). The CDR3 is made up of 18 amino acids. Germline V lookup: CDR1 SGHTA, CDR2 FQGNSA. V lost 5 bases to trimming and J lost 5 bases, with 27 bases between them. The chain's CDR3 is CASSPSLGQTEGGETQYF. As DNA, the CDR3 is TGTGCCAGCAGCCCATCACTAGGACAGACCGAGGGGGGTGAGACCCAGTACTTC.

The chain joins TRBV18 to TRBJ2-7; D unclear. CDR1 is KGHSH, CDR2 LQKENI, per germline. CDR3 size: 16 residues. V was trimmed by 1 base and J by 1 base, leaving 14 bases between them. The chain's CDR3 is CASSPLGTGPSYEQYF. The CDR3 DNA sequence: TGTGCCAGCTCACCACTAGGAACCGGTCCATCCTACGAGCAGTACTTC.

In DNA, the CDR3 is TGTGCCAGTAGTACCTCAGGTTCGAGCAATCAGCCCCAGCATTTT. It codes for CASSTSGSSNQPQHF. The chain couples TRBV19 to TRBJ1-5, with D hard to call. V was cut by 4 bases and J by 1 base, with 11 bases left in between. Germline V lookup: CDR1 LNHDA, CDR2 SQIVND (reference sequence). The CDR3 is 15 residues long.

The J gene is TRBJ2-3, the V gene TRBV29-1; TRBD2 aligns across 10 bases. Germline V gene lookup returns CDR1 SQVTM and CDR2 ANQGSEA. V shed 6 bases, J shed 0 bases, and the junction held 6 bases outside the gene matches. The CDR3 totals 15 residues. CDR3 in DNA: TGCAGCGTGGAACTAGCGGGGAGAAGCACAGATACGCAGTATTTT. Its translation is CSVELAGRSTDTQYF.

V gene TRBV11-3 combines with J gene TRBJ2-1; D unclear. Germline assignment: CDR1 SGHNT and CDR2 YENEEA. The V end was cut by 4 bases, the J end by 0 bases, with 10 bases between. The CDR3 has 15 amino acids. The CDR3 spells CASSSSWSSYNEQFF. CDR3 nucleotide sequence: TGTGCCAGCAGCTCATCCTGGAGCTCCTACAATGAGCAGTTCTTC. The complete variable domain, with remaining parts taken from reference TRBV11-3 and TRBJ2-1, reads EAGVVQSPRYKIIEKKQPVAFWCNPISGHNTLYWYLQNLGQGPELLIRYENEEAVDDSQLPKDRFSAERLKGVDSTLKIQPAELGDSAVYLCASSSSWSSYNEQFFGPGTRLTVL.

The chain couples TRBV19 to TRBJ2-3; no firm D call. V lost 6 bases and J lost 3, with 4 bases in between. CDR3 length: 11 amino acids. Germline CDR1 LNHDA, CDR2 SQIVND (reference sequence). The CDR3 sequence is CASRRTDTQYF. CDR3 DNA sequence: TGTGCCAGTAGGAGAACAGATACGCAGTATTTT.

This clone was counted between two and nine times. The V call is TRBV5-8, the J call TRBJ1-5; D ambiguous. Looked up from germline, CDR1 is SGHTS and CDR2 is YDEGEE. This CDR3 contains 13 residues. Deletions cut 2 bases from V and 1 base from J, with 4 bases between. In DNA form, the CDR3 reads TGTGCCAGCAGCTTCGGGAGCAATCAGCCCCAGCATTTT. Its translation: CASSFGSNQPQHF.

V usage is TRBV9 and J usage is TRBJ2-7, with D uncertain. Per germline, CDR1 SGDLS and CDR2 YYNGEE. This CDR3 has 14 residues. Trimming took off 3 bases at V and 2 bases at J, with 12 bases between the two ends. The CDR3 region has the DNA TGTGCCAGCAGCGGAAGGTACCCCCCCTACGAGCAGTACTTC. This encodes CASSGRYPPYEQYF. The full variable domain, completed using reference TRBV9 and TRBJ2-7, is DSGVTQTPKHLITATGQRVTLRCSPRSGDLSVYWYQQSLDQGLQFLIQYYNGEERAKGNILERFSAQQFPDLHSELNLSSLELGDSALYFCASSGRYPPYEQYFGPGTRLTVT.

The chain recombines TRBV6-5 with TRBJ2-7; 10 nucleotides line up with TRBD1. The germline gives CDR1 MNHEY, CDR2 SVGAGI. J gave up 3 bases and V 4 bases, and 6 bases lay outside the gene matches. This CDR3 comprises 15 residues. CDR3 region: CASSSRRDRGYEQYF. In nucleotides, the CDR3 is TGTGCCAGCAGTTCCCGCCGGGACAGGGGCTACGAGCAGTACTTC.

The CDR3 DNA is TGTGCCAGCAGCGTACGGGAACGGGCACATGGCTACACCTTC. This gives the protein CASSVRERAHGYTF. The rearrangement joins TRBV9 to TRBJ1-2, with D uncertain. With 1 base removed from V and 6 bases from J, the gap between germline ends came to 13 bases. Germline CDR1 is SGDLS and CDR2 is YYNGEE. This CDR3 comprises 14 residues. The full variable domain, in which reference TRBV9 and TRBJ1-2 provide the parts outside the CDR3, is DSGVTQTPKHLITATGQRVTLRCSPRSGDLSVYWYQQSLDQGLQFLIQYYNGEERAKGNILERFSAQQFPDLHSELNLSSLELGDSALYFCASSVRERAHGYTFGSGTRLTVV.